One and the same sample provided the 8 T cell receptor beta chains below, sequenced in a study of siplizumab effects on memory and regulatory T cells. Generated by immunoSEQ multiplex PCR, the TCRdb table keeps only in-frame clones and is missing some. This table has approximately 84,000 clones, roughly 94% appearing once. The specimen was CD8+ T cells sorted from blood. Receptors originate from a human donor in good health.

The gene calls are TRBV19 and TRBJ2-7; the D is unclear. Trimming cost V 2 bases and J 2 bases, with 7 bases left between them. Germline CDR1 LNHDA, CDR2 SQIVND (reference sequence). The CDR3 contains 13 residues. DNA for the CDR3: TGTGCCAGTAGTATACTGGGCGCCTACGAGCAGTACTTC. It encodes CASSILGAYEQYF.

The chain combines TRBV11-2 with TRBJ2-1; 10 bases align to TRBD2. The CDR3 is 15 amino acids. J lost 0 bases, V lost 8 bases, and 4 bases had no gene match. From germline, CDR1 is SGHAT and CDR2 FQNNGV. The CDR3: CASVPSGSSYNEQFF. The CDR3 DNA sequence: TGTGCCAGCGTCCCTAGCGGGAGCTCCTACAATGAGCAGTTCTTC.

V usage is TRBV28 and J usage is TRBJ2-1; 9 bases line up with TRBD2. CDR1 is MDHEN and CDR2 is SYDVKM in the germline V gene. There are 15 residues in the CDR3. After removal of 5 bases from V and 0 bases from J, the junction contained 2 bases not matched to a gene. CDR3 coding DNA: TGTGCCAGCAGTCTTAGCGGGAGCTCCTACAATGAGCAGTTCTTC. Protein sequence: CASSLSGSSYNEQFF.

The V call is TRBV2, the J call TRBJ2-3, with TRBD1 matching 7 bases. Germline lookup yields CDR1 SNHLY and CDR2 FYNNEI. This CDR3 is 14 amino acids long. CDR3 sequence (DNA): TGTGCAGTAGGGGGCAGGGACGCCACAGATACGCAGTATTTT. Protein product: CAVGGRDATDTQYF.

The chain links TRBV27 to TRBJ2-7; 9 nucleotides match TRBD2. V gave up 4 bases and J gave up 5 bases; unmatched junction bases: 6. CDR3 length equals 14 residues. Germline V gene lookup returns CDR1 MNHEY and CDR2 SMNVEV (reference sequence). In DNA form, the CDR3 reads TGTGCCAGCAGTTCGGGACTAGCAATCCACGAGCAGTACTTC. Encoded protein: CASSSGLAIHEQYF.

The chain combines TRBV12-5 with TRBJ2-7, with 9 bases aligning to TRBD1. This CDR3 is built from 16 residues. Germline CDR1 reads LGHNT; CDR2 reads FRNRAP. J gave up 3 bases and V 2 bases, and 8 bases lay outside the gene matches. CDR3: CASGLTGTGRNYEQYF. DNA of the CDR3: TGTGCTAGTGGTTTGACCGGGACAGGGAGGAACTACGAGCAGTACTTC.

The chain couples TRBV28 to TRBJ1-1; D ambiguous. Germline V lookup: CDR1 MDHEN, CDR2 SYDVKM. This CDR3 has 13 residues. Trimming shortened V by 5 bases and J by 8 bases, and 15 bases separated the two germline ends. The CDR3 DNA is TGTGCCAGCAGTATCCGGGAGCCTGAAGAAGCTTTCTTT. This encodes CASSIREPEEAFF.

The chain recombines TRBV10-1 with TRBJ2-3, with TRBD1 identical over 10 bases. V gave up 3 bases and J gave up 3 bases; unmatched junction bases: 6. The CDR3 is made up of 16 amino acids. The germline CDR1 and CDR2 sequences are WNHNN and SYGVQD (reference sequence). The CDR3 DNA is TGCGCCAGCAGTGAAACCGGGACAGGGGCAACAGATACGCAGTATTTT. Its translation: CASSETGTGATDTQYF.